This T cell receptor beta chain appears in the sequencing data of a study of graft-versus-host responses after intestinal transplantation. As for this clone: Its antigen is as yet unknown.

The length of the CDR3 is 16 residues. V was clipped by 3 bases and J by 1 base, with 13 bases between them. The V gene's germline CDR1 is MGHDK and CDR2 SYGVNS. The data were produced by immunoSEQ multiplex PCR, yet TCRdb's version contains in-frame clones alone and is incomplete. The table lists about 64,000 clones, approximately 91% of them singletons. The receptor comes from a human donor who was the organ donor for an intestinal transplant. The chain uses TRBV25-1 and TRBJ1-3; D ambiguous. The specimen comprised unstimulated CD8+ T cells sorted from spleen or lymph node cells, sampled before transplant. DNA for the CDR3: TGTGCCAGCAGTGAGCACCCAGGAGGGTCTGGAAACACCATATATTTT. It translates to CASSEHPGGSGNTIYF.